These 25 T cell receptor beta chains were sequenced from one sample in a study of blood T cell repertoires in COVID-19. Profiled with immunoSEQ multiplex PCR; TCRdb holds only in-frame clones, not every one. Of some 130,000 clones listed, 87% were seen once; the top ten hold approximately 3.3%. Specimen: peripheral blood. Receptors were obtained from a woman aged 55-75 years with acute or convalescent COVID-19.

V is TRBV28 and J is TRBJ1-5; D gene ambiguous. Germline values: CDR1 MDHEN, CDR2 SYDVKM. V lost 6 bases to trimming and J lost 5 bases, with 17 bases between them. This CDR3 comprises 15 residues. The CDR3, as DNA: TGTGCCAGCAGGTCTGGGCACGGGAACCATCAGCCCCAGCATTTT. Translating it yields CASRSGHGNHQPQHF. The full variable domain, in which reference TRBV28 and TRBJ1-5 provide the parts outside the CDR3, is DVKVTQSSRYLVKRTGEKVFLECVQDMDHENMFWYRQDPGLGLRLIYFSYDVKMKEKGDIPEGYSVSREKKERFSLILESASTNQTSMYLCASRSGHGNHQPQHFGDGTRLSIL.

The rearrangement uses TRBV29-1 and TRBJ1-1; D is unclear. V was clipped by 0 bases and J by 10 bases, with 6 bases between them. Germline loops: CDR1 SQVTM, CDR2 ANQGSEA. The CDR3 contains 10 residues. The CDR3: CSVEESGAFF. The CDR3 nucleotides read TGCAGCGTTGAAGAGTCCGGAGCTTTCTTT.

This clone was detected only once. V and J are TRBV7-2 and TRBJ2-5; 7 bases are a match to TRBD1. This CDR3 has 14 amino acids. With V trimmed by 6 bases and J by 4 bases, 8 bases remained unmatched. Per germline, CDR1 SGHTA and CDR2 FQGNSA. The CDR3 region has the DNA TGTGCCAGCAGTAGGGGGCAGGCCGTAGAGACCCAGTACTTC. It is translated as CASSRGQAVETQYF.

V and J are TRBV7-3 and TRBJ1-1; 8 positions match TRBD1. Germline assignment: CDR1 SGHTA and CDR2 FQGTGA. J was trimmed by 4 bases and V by 5 bases; bases with no gene match: 6. The CDR3 totals 14 residues. DNA of the CDR3: TGTGCCAGCAGCAAGACAGGGGCTGCCACTGAAGCTTTCTTT. Residues: CASSKTGAATEAFF.

This chain uses TRBV11-3 with TRBJ1-3, with a possible D match to TRBD1 (6 bases). Trimming cost V 4 bases and J 2 bases, with 12 bases left between them. This CDR3 is 15 amino acids long. Per germline, CDR1 SGHNT and CDR2 YENEEA. CDR3 sequence reads: CASSSLRGTGNTIYF. The CDR3 DNA sequence: TGTGCCAGCAGCTCCCTCAGGGGAACTGGAAACACCATATATTTT.

In its sample, this clone was seen once. The rearrangement joins TRBV6-1 to TRBJ2-1; no definite D call. Between the trimmed V and J ends, which lost 1 base and 4 bases, there was a span of 8 bases. The CDR3 is made up of 14 amino acids. Germline-derived CDR1 and CDR2 are MNHNS and SASEGT. CDR3 region: CASSEGSVYNEQFF. The CDR3 region has the DNA TGTGCCAGCAGTGAAGGGTCAGTTTACAATGAGCAGTTCTTC.

The chain combines TRBV27 with TRBJ2-3, with 9 bases matching TRBD2. Germline trimming cut 4 bases from V and 4 bases from J; bases unmatched to any gene: 6. Germline CDR1 MNHEY, CDR2 SMNVEV (reference sequence). The CDR3 has 15 residues. CDR3 sequence: CASSSLAGGADTQYF. DNA for the CDR3: TGTGCCAGCAGTTCACTAGCGGGTGGGGCAGATACGCAGTATTTT.

The rearrangement links TRBV5-1 to TRBJ1-1; 8 bases fit TRBD1. The germline V gene has CDR1 SGHRS and CDR2 YFSETQ. This CDR3 is 14 amino acids long. V lost 0 bases and J lost 4; bases outside the gene matches: 2. The CDR3 DNA follows: TGCGCCAGCAGCTTGGGGACAGGGCGCACTGAAGCTTTCTTT. This codes for CASSLGTGRTEAFF. Using reference TRBV5-1 and TRBJ1-1 for the parts outside the CDR3, the full variable domain is KAGVTQTPRYLIKTRGQQVTLSCSPISGHRSVSWYQQTPGQGLQFLFEYFSETQRNKGNFPGRFSGRQFSNSRSEMNVSTLELGDSALYLCASSLGTGRTEAFFGQGTRLTVV.

The gene calls are TRBV19 and TRBJ2-2; the match to TRBD2 covers 12 bases. CDR3 length equals 15 residues. With V trimmed by 9 bases and J by 4 bases, 6 bases remained unmatched. Germline CDR1 is LNHDA and CDR2 is SQIVND (reference sequence). The CDR3 reads CASRTSGKGTGELFF. CDR3 nucleotide sequence: TGTGCCAGCAGGACTAGCGGGAAGGGCACCGGGGAGCTGTTTTTT. Drawing the rest from reference TRBV19 and TRBJ2-2, the complete variable domain is DGGITQSPKYLFRKEGQNVTLSCEQNLNHDAMYWYRQDPGQGLRLIYYSQIVNDFQKGDIAEGYSVSREKKESFPLTVTSAQKNPTAFYLCASRTSGKGTGELFFGEGSRLTVL.

J is TRBJ2-1 and V is TRBV7-9; D may be TRBD2 (5 bases). CDR1 and CDR2 (germline): SEHNR, FQNEAQ (reference sequence). The germline V and J ends were trimmed by 3 bases and 0 bases, with 15 bases remaining between them. This CDR3 spans 17 amino acids. For the CDR3, the DNA is TGTGCCAGCAGCTTGGCCACAGCGGTTAACTCCTACAATGAGCAGTTCTTC. Its protein is CASSLATAVNSYNEQFF.

CDR3 in amino acids: CAISGTGGTDTQYF. CDR3 in DNA: TGTGCCATCAGTGGGACTGGGGGCACAGATACGCAGTATTTT. The chain combines TRBV10-3 with TRBJ2-3; D might be TRBD2 (5 bases). Germline V CDR1 and CDR2: ENHRY, SYGVKD. Deletions cut 4 bases from V and 1 base from J, with 9 bases between. This CDR3 has 14 amino acids.

This chain connects TRBV9 to TRBJ2-7; a possible D gene is TRBD2 (5 bases). In germline, CDR1 is SGDLS, CDR2 YYNGEE. The CDR3 runs to 15 residues. Deletions cut 0 bases from V and 7 bases from J, with 17 bases between. This CDR3 is CASSVGGNQVTEQYF. The CDR3 DNA is TGTGCCAGCAGCGTAGGAGGGAATCAGGTGACTGAGCAGTACTTC.

The chain recombines TRBV6-4 with TRBJ1-5, with a possible D match to TRBD1 (6 bases). V dropped 6 bases and J dropped 9 bases, with 15 bases sitting between them. CDR1 is MRHNA, CDR2 SNTAGT, per germline. This CDR3 has 13 residues. CDR3 DNA sequence: TGTGCCAGCAGCCCGGACAGCCTAGGGCCCCAGCATTTT. Amino acid sequence: CASSPDSLGPQHF.

The chain recombines TRBV28 with TRBJ1-6; D is undetermined. Trimming cost V 4 bases and J 10 bases, with 8 bases left between them. The CDR3 runs 12 residues. In germline, CDR1 is MDHEN, CDR2 SYDVKM. CDR3 region: CASSSPGSPLHF. The CDR3 region has the DNA TGTGCCAGCAGTTCCCCAGGATCACCCCTCCACTTT.

This clone was seen only once. The chain employs TRBV9 and TRBJ1-4, with TRBD1 as a possible D gene (5 bases). The germline V gene has CDR1 SGDLS and CDR2 YYNGEE. The germline V and J ends were trimmed by 3 bases and 10 bases, with 22 bases remaining between them. The CDR3 contains 16 residues. CDR3 residues: CASSAQWGVEQGKLFF. The CDR3 bases are TGTGCCAGCAGCGCCCAGTGGGGGGTAGAGCAGGGAAAACTGTTTTTT.

The rearrangement links TRBV2 to TRBJ1-6; D might be TRBD1 (5 bases). In germline, CDR1 is SNHLY, CDR2 FYNNEI. V lost 7 bases and J lost 1, with 26 bases in between. This CDR3 spans 20 amino acids. DNA for the CDR3: TGTGCCAGCACCTCACAAAGGGGACCCGTGGGACTGTCCTATAATTCACCCCTCCACTTT. It is translated as CASTSQRGPVGLSYNSPLHF.

J is TRBJ1-2 and V is TRBV13; D not resolved. Germline assignment: CDR1 PRHDT and CDR2 FYEKMQ (reference sequence). Trimming stripped 3 bases from V and 4 bases from J, with 18 bases between. This CDR3 contains 16 residues. The DNA for the CDR3 is TGTGCCAGCAGCTTCAAGGGAGCAATCACCTTCTATGGCTACACCTTC. Protein sequence: CASSFKGAITFYGYTF.

The genes are TRBV18 and TRBJ1-1; 7 bases agree with TRBD1. The ends lost 4 bases at V and 4 bases at J; junction bases unmatched: 6. CDR1 and CDR2 (germline): KGHSH, LQKENI. The CDR3 sequence is 14 residues long. In DNA, the CDR3 is TGTGCCAGCTCACTCCGGGACAGTTCCACTGAAGCTTTCTTT. It is translated as CASSLRDSSTEAFF.

The chain has TRBV4-1 and TRBJ2-3; 14 bases are shared with TRBD2. V lost 6 bases, J lost 6 bases, and 8 bases stayed unmatched. Germline V lookup: CDR1 MGHRA, CDR2 YSYEKL. The CDR3 loop spans 16 amino acids. The CDR3 DNA follows: TGCGCCAGCAGGCTTCGACTAGCGGGAGGGTTGGATACGCAGTATTTT. It encodes CASRLRLAGGLDTQYF.

The chain couples TRBV6-5 to TRBJ1-5; TRBD1 might be the D (6 bases). The V end was cut by 7 bases, the J end by 7 bases, with 14 bases between. The CDR3 is made up of 13 amino acids. The germline V gene has CDR1 MNHEY and CDR2 SVGAGI. CDR3 in DNA: TGTGCCAGCATCGCACAGGGCGAGCAGCCCCAGCATTTT. Translated, it gives CASIAQGEQPQHF.

The chain uses TRBV11-3 and TRBJ2-2; D may be TRBD2 (5 bases). Germline loops: CDR1 SGHNT, CDR2 YENEEA. The ends were cut back, 4 bases at V and 5 bases at J, with 20 bases in the middle. There are 17 residues in the CDR3. The CDR3: CASSSGGSWALTGELFF. Written as DNA, the CDR3 is TGTGCCAGCAGCTCCGGAGGCAGCTGGGCGTTAACCGGGGAGCTGTTTTTT.

The chain is built from TRBV2 and TRBJ2-5; possible D gene TRBD1, 5 bases. Trimming pared 6 bases from V and 4 bases from J, leaving 21 bases between. CDR3 size: 16 residues. The germline gives CDR1 SNHLY, CDR2 FYNNEI. As DNA, the CDR3 is TGTGCCAGCAGGGCCAACAGCAGGGTATCGGGAGAGACCCAGTACTTC. It specifies CASRANSRVSGETQYF. The variable domain in full, with the rest retrieved from reference TRBV2 and TRBJ2-5, is EPEVTQTPSHQVTQMGQEVILRCVPISNHLYFYWYRQILGQKVEFLVSFYNNEISEKSEIFDDQFSVERPDGSNFTLKIRSTKLEDSAMYFCASRANSRVSGETQYFGPGTRLLVL.

The chain has TRBV18 and TRBJ2-1; 10 nucleotides line up with TRBD2. Germline CDR1 is KGHSH and CDR2 is LQKENI. This CDR3 has 14 residues. V dropped 0 bases and J dropped 7; count of bases not matched to a gene: 0. This CDR3 is CASSPPSGRNEQFF. The CDR3 region has the DNA TGTGCCAGCTCACCACCTAGCGGGAGGAATGAGCAGTTCTTC.

This clone was detected a few times. The J gene is TRBJ1-2, the V gene TRBV12-3 or TRBV12-4; D is perhaps TRBD1 (5 bases). V dropped 8 bases and J dropped 4 bases, with 11 bases sitting between them. The CDR3 has 12 residues. The DNA for the CDR3 is TGTGCCAGCGGACAAGGACCCTATGGCTACACCTTC. This codes for CASGQGPYGYTF.

This chain uses TRBV19 with TRBJ1-6; no definite D call. CDR1 is LNHDA, CDR2 SQIVND, per germline (reference sequence). Trimming stripped 3 bases from V and 10 bases from J, with 7 bases between. The CDR3 contains 12 residues. CDR3 DNA sequence: TGTGCCAGTAGTATTGCAGAATCACCCCTCCACTTT. It translates to CASSIAESPLHF.